The 25 T cell receptor beta chains reported below all come from one sample, sequenced in a study of graft-versus-host responses after intestinal transplantation. These receptors are not linked to any known antigen. Repertoires were generated with immunoSEQ multiplex PCR, while TCRdb's copy carries only in-frame clones and drops some. This sample carries fewer than 55,000 clones, 85% to 95% of them seen once, and the ten largest clones take 0.2% to 0.25%. The sample in question was unstimulated CD8+ T cells sorted from spleen or lymph node cells, obtained before transplant. Receptor source: a human donor who was the organ donor for an intestinal transplant.

The rearrangement joins TRBV9 to TRBJ1-1; D gene ambiguous. CDR1 is SGDLS, CDR2 YYNGEE, per germline. The CDR3 loop spans 11 amino acids. The ends were cut back, 4 bases at V and 5 bases at J, with 6 bases in the middle. In DNA, the CDR3 is TGTGCCAGCAGCTCTGCGACTGAAGCTTTCTTT. Translation gives CASSSATEAFF.

The chain carries TRBV11-2 and TRBJ2-1; the match to TRBD2 covers 8 bases. This CDR3 contains 15 residues. The V and J ends lost 4 bases and 0 bases, in that order; junction bases with no gene match: 2. Germline CDR1 is SGHAT and CDR2 is FQNNGV. CDR3 bases: TGTGCCAGCAGCTCTGGGACTAGCTCCTACAATGAGCAGTTCTTC. Translated, it gives CASSSGTSSYNEQFF.

The chain couples TRBV4-3 to TRBJ2-7, with no clear D. The CDR3 sequence is 16 residues long. Germline CDR1 reads LGHNA; CDR2 reads YSLEER. V was trimmed by 0 bases and J by 2 bases, leaving 14 bases between them. DNA of the CDR3: TGCGCCAGCAGCCAAGATCGTCCCCCAGTCCCCTACGAGCAGTACTTC. This codes for CASSQDRPPVPYEQYF.

The chain is built from TRBV28 and TRBJ2-1, with 11 bases lining up with TRBD2. The V and J ends lost 6 bases and 4 bases, in that order; junction bases with no gene match: 2. Germline V lookup: CDR1 MDHEN, CDR2 SYDVKM. The CDR3 extends over 14 amino acids. Here the CDR3 reads CASSLAGGYNEQFF. CDR3 bases: TGTGCCAGCAGCCTAGCGGGGGGATACAATGAGCAGTTCTTC.

This chain connects TRBV27 to TRBJ1-2; the match to TRBD1 covers 10 bases. CDR1 is MNHEY, CDR2 SMNVEV, per germline (reference sequence). Trimming removed 7 bases from V and 4 bases from J; junction bases left unmatched: 6. CDR3 length: 14 amino acids. The DNA of the CDR3 is TGTGCCAGCACCACTGGACAGGGGGGCTATGGCTACACCTTC. Translating it yields CASTTGQGGYGYTF.

The chain uses TRBV7-2 and TRBJ2-3; no definite D call. CDR1 is SGHTA, CDR2 FQGNSA, per germline. Trimming took 1 base from V and 0 from J, leaving 2 bases between them. The CDR3 has 13 residues. This CDR3 reads CASSLVSTDTQYF. CDR3 DNA: TGTGCCAGCAGCTTAGTGAGCACAGATACGCAGTATTTT. Looking up the rest from reference TRBV7-2 and TRBJ2-3 gives the full variable domain: GAGVSQSPSNKVTEKGKDVELRCDPISGHTALYWYRQSLGQGLEFLIYFQGNSAPDKSGLPSDRFSAERTGGSVSTLTIQRTQQEDSAVYLCASSLVSTDTQYFGPGTRLTVL.

A single count supports this clone. The CDR3 bases are TGCGCCAGCAGCCAAGGACAGGGGGCCGTATACGAGCAGTACTTC. Protein product: CASSQGQGAVYEQYF. The chain employs TRBV4-3 and TRBJ2-7, with 10 positions matching TRBD1. Germline CDR1 reads LGHNA; CDR2 reads YSLEER. V lost 1 base and J lost 4; bases outside the gene matches: 4. The CDR3 covers 15 residues.

The chain uses TRBV5-4 and TRBJ2-1; D possibly uses TRBD1 or TRBD2 (5 bases each). Germline CDR1 is SGHNT and CDR2 is YYREEE (reference sequence). With 3 bases removed from V and 0 bases from J, the gap between germline ends came to 7 bases. CDR3 length equals 14 residues. This chain's CDR3 is CASSSGSSYNEQFF. DNA for the CDR3: TGTGCCAGCAGCTCAGGGAGCTCCTACAATGAGCAGTTCTTC.

This chain's CDR3 is CASSTETGNYGYTF. CDR3 bases: TGTGCCAGTAGTACAGAGACAGGGAACTATGGCTACACCTTC. The chain uses TRBV19 and TRBJ1-2; 7 bases are shared with TRBD1. There are 14 residues in the CDR3. Losses at the gene ends were 4 bases for V and 2 bases for J; bases not matched to a gene: 4. CDR1 and CDR2 from the germline V gene are LNHDA and SQIVND (reference sequence).

The chain employs TRBV6-1 and TRBJ2-5, with no clear D. The J call may be wrong; the DNA end is better matched by TRBJ2-7. This CDR3 spans 13 amino acids. Germline CDR1 and CDR2: MNHNS and SASEGT. The CDR3 DNA reads TGTGCCAGCAGCTACAGTGGCGCCTACGAGCAGTACTTC. Protein: CASSYSGAYEQYF.

This sequence joins TRBV19 and TRBJ1-1; tentative D call: TRBD1 (6 bases). The V gene lost 3 bases and the J gene lost 4 bases, with 9 bases spanning the gap. CDR3 length equals 13 residues. Germline CDR1 reads LNHDA; CDR2 reads SQIVND (reference sequence). The CDR3 bases are TGTGCCAGTAGTATTTCAGGGGCCACTGAAGCTTTCTTT. The encoded protein is CASSISGATEAFF. Complete variable domain (other parts from reference TRBV19 and TRBJ1-1): DGGITQSPKYLFRKEGQNVTLSCEQNLNHDAMYWYRQDPGQGLRLIYYSQIVNDFQKGDIAEGYSVSREKKESFPLTVTSAQKNPTAFYLCASSISGATEAFFGQGTRLTVV.

The chain recombines TRBV11-2 with TRBJ2-3; no reliable D call. There are 13 residues in the CDR3. The V gene lost 2 bases and the J gene lost 10 bases, with 13 bases spanning the gap. Germline assignment: CDR1 SGHAT and CDR2 FQNNGV. The CDR3 coding sequence is TGTGCCAGCAGCTTAATCGTCAGCGCGGCGCAGTATTTT. It specifies CASSLIVSAAQYF.

This clone was observed once. The chain is built from TRBV9 and TRBJ2-3, with D tentatively TRBD2 (5 bases). Germline V gene data show CDR1 as SGDLS and CDR2 as YYNGEE. Trimming took off 4 bases at V and 0 bases at J, with 9 bases between the two ends. CDR3 size: 14 residues. In DNA form, the CDR3 reads TGTGCCAGCAGCCCGGGAACAAGCACAGATACGCAGTATTTT. It encodes CASSPGTSTDTQYF.

Concerning this clone: The junction differs from germline at one of its ends, possibly a read error. The genes are TRBV7-2 and TRBJ2-5; D is possibly TRBD1 (5 bases). The CDR3 contains 14 residues. Germline assignment: CDR1 SGHTA and CDR2 FQGNSA. This CDR3 is CASSLVPGPETQHF. CDR3 coding DNA: TGTGCCAGCAGCTTAGTCCCAGGGCCGGAGACCCAGCACTTC.

J is TRBJ2-2 and V is TRBV9; 10 nucleotides align to TRBD2. V was pared by 9 bases and J by 1 base, with 6 bases of the junction left unmatched. Germline assignment: CDR1 SGDLS and CDR2 YYNGEE. This CDR3 spans 15 amino acids. The CDR3 DNA is TGTGCCACCCGAAGCGGGGGGGGGAACACCGGGGAGCTGTTTTTT. Translated: CATRSGGGNTGELFF.

This clone occurred once. The chain uses TRBV5-6 and TRBJ1-1, with D uncertain. The V end was cut by 0 bases, the J end by 7 bases, with 7 bases between. Germline V gives CDR1 SGHDT, CDR2 YYEEEE. The CDR3 is 12 residues long. The CDR3 loop reads CASSLAGDEAFF. DNA for the CDR3: TGTGCCAGCAGCTTGGCTGGGGATGAAGCTTTCTTT.

The rearrangement joins TRBV14 to TRBJ2-3; 10 nucleotides agree with TRBD2. Germline V gene lookup returns CDR1 SGHDN and CDR2 FVKESK. The J segment lost 1 base and the V segment lost 0 bases, leaving 4 bases of the junction unmatched. CDR3 length: 17 residues. CDR3 in amino acids: CASSQDLLAGGTDTQYF. CDR3 DNA sequence: TGTGCCAGCAGCCAAGATCTCCTAGCGGGGGGCACAGATACGCAGTATTTT.

This chain connects TRBV19 to TRBJ1-1; D is perhaps TRBD1 (5 bases). Between the trimmed V and J ends, which lost 2 bases and 2 bases, there was a span of 9 bases. This CDR3 is built from 14 residues. Germline V gene lookup returns CDR1 LNHDA and CDR2 SQIVND (reference sequence). As DNA, the CDR3 is TGTGCCAGTAGTATAAGTGACAGCAACACTGAAGCTTTCTTT. It translates to CASSISDSNTEAFF.

The CDR3 is CAILIRDRGPNTGELFF. The CDR3 coding sequence is TGTGCCATCTTGATAAGGGACAGGGGACCGAACACCGGGGAGCTGTTTTTT. The rearrangement uses TRBV10-3 and TRBJ2-2; 10 bases align to TRBD1. This CDR3 comprises 17 residues. The V and J ends lost 8 bases and 0 bases, in that order; junction bases with no gene match: 9. CDR1 and CDR2 (germline): ENHRY, SYGVKD.

The gene calls are TRBV6-1 and TRBJ1-6, with D possibly TRBD1 on 5 matching bases. CDR1 is MNHNS and CDR2 is SASEGT in the germline V gene. The V gene lost 0 bases and the J gene lost 6 bases, with 18 bases spanning the gap. The CDR3 runs to 18 residues. The CDR3 here is CASSEAEQGTVGNSPLHF. The CDR3 DNA follows: TGTGCCAGCAGTGAAGCGGAGCAGGGTACGGTCGGTAATTCACCCCTCCACTTT.

The CDR3 nucleotides are TGTGCCAGCAGCGCGGTCGGGTCGGATAATGAGCAGTTCTTC. Its translation is CASSAVGSDNEQFF. The chain links TRBV13 to TRBJ2-1; the D is unclear. The CDR3 totals 14 residues. Germline CDR1 PRHDT, CDR2 FYEKMQ (reference sequence). V was pared by 5 bases and J by 7 bases, with 15 bases between.

The chain recombines TRBV11-2 with TRBJ2-2, with a possible D match to TRBD1 (5 bases). The V gene lost 4 bases and the J gene lost 3 bases, with 18 bases spanning the gap. The CDR3 extends over 17 amino acids. Germline values: CDR1 SGHAT, CDR2 FQNNGV. CDR3: CASSSRFKGLDTGELFF. The CDR3 region has the DNA TGTGCCAGCAGCTCGAGGTTTAAGGGGTTAGACACCGGGGAGCTGTTTTTT.

The V and J genes are TRBV4-1 and TRBJ1-5, with D maybe TRBD1 (5 bases). Trimming took 0 bases from V and 3 from J, leaving 9 bases between them. Germline V gene sequence: CDR1 MGHRA, CDR2 YSYEKL. The CDR3 totals 15 residues. CDR3 protein: CASSQEGVHNQPQHF. As DNA, the CDR3 is TGCGCCAGCAGCCAAGAAGGGGTCCACAATCAGCCCCAGCATTTT.

CDR3 nucleotides: TGTGCCAGCTCACGGACGGACTATGGCTACACCTTC. Protein: CASSRTDYGYTF. This chain connects TRBV18 to TRBJ1-2; D is unclear. CDR3 length: 12 residues. The germline V gene encodes CDR1 KGHSH and CDR2 LQKENI. V lost 4 bases and J lost 3, with 6 bases in between.

This clone was picked up a small number of times. J is TRBJ1-3 and V is TRBV2, with no clear D. CDR3 size: 12 residues. Germline lookup yields CDR1 SNHLY and CDR2 FYNNEI. V shed 3 bases and J shed 7 bases, with 7 bases lying between them. The CDR3 DNA is TGTGCCAGCAGTGACGACGGGAACACCATATATTTT. It specifies CASSDDGNTIYF.